The T cell receptor (beta chain) described here comes from a study of vaccination effects on CD4 cells after COVID-19. On the study more broadly: Antigen-specific CD4+ T cells were expanded with viral peptide pools in the ViraFEST assay before sequencing.

V lost 0 bases, J lost 3 bases, and 6 bases lay in between. The CDR3 is made up of 13 amino acids. CDR1 and CDR2 from the germline V gene are MNHEY and SMNVEV (reference sequence). TCRdb's table, derived via immunoSEQ multiplex PCR, lists solely in-frame clones and lacks some. The table lists 45,000 to 55,000 clones, 55% to 75% of them singletons. Points on this clone: What it recognizes is unknown.

After more than 9 days in culture, the CD4+ T cells were isolated. Participants were given two doses of BNT162b2 or mRNA-1273 vaccine. Sample: CD4+ T cells from PBMCs cultured without peptide, taken after COVID-19 vaccination. The chain uses TRBV27 and TRBJ2-7; D is uncertain. The receptor was isolated from a human donor who received a COVID-19 vaccine. The CDR3 DNA reads TGTGCCAGCAGTTTATCGCCGATCTACGAGCAGTACTTC. Its protein product is CASSLSPIYEQYF.